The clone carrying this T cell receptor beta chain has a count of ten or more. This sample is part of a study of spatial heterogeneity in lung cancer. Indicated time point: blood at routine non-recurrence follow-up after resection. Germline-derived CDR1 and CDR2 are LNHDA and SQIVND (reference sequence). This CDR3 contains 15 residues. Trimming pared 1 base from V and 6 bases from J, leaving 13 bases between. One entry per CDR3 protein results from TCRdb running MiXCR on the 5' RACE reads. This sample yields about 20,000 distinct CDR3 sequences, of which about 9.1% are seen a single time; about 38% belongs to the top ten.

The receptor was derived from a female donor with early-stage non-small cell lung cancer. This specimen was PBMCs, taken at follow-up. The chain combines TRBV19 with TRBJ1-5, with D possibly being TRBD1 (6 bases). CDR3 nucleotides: TGTGCCAGTAGTATAGCGGCAGGGGCGGGTCAGCCCCAGCATTTT. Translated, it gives CASSIAAGAGQPQHF. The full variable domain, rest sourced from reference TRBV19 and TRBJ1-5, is DGGITQSPKYLFRKEGQNVTLSCEQNLNHDAMYWYRQDPGQGLRLIYYSQIVNDFQKGDIAEGYSVSREKKESFPLTVTSAQKNPTAFYLCASSIAAGAGQPQHFGDGTRLSIL.